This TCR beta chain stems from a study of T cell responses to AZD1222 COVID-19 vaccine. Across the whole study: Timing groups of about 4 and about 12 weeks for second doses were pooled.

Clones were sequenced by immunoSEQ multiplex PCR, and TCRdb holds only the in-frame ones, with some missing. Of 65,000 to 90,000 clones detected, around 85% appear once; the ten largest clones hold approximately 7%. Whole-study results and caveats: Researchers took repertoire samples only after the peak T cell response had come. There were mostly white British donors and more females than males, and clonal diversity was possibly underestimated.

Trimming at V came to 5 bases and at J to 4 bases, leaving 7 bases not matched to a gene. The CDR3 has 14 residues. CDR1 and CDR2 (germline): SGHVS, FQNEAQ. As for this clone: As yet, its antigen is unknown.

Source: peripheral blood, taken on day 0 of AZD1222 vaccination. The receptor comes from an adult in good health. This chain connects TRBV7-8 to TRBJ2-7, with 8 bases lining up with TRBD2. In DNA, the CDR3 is TGTGCCAGCAGCCCCGGGGGGGGCGGGTACGAGCAGTACTTC. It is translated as CASSPGGGGYEQYF.